This T cell receptor (beta chain) was captured by sequencing in a study of blood T cell repertoires in COVID-19. The authors' processing: From reference gene primer amplification, estimates of nucleated cell counts were derived. Sequencing used immunoSEQ multiplex PCR; TCRdb keeps in-frame clones, though not all of them. The V and J calls and clone size were taken over from that table, and D and trimming were inferred from the DNA. Altogether roughly 230,000 clones are present, roughly 80% being singletons, with the ten largest covering roughly 3.6%. Participants' reported clinical history set cohort assignment. Looked up from germline, CDR1 is SGHRS and CDR2 is YFSETQ. The ends were cut back, 4 bases at V and 4 bases at J, with 13 bases in the middle. The CDR3 covers 14 residues.

This chain uses TRBV5-1 with TRBJ2-3; a possible D gene is TRBD2 (6 bases). Sequenced sample: PBMCs or T cells enriched from blood (not recorded which). The receptor was isolated from a man aged 45-65 years who had recovered from COVID-19. CDR3 protein: CASSPAEGADTQYF. In DNA, the CDR3 is TGCGCCAGCAGCCCAGCGGAGGGTGCAGATACGCAGTATTTT.